This TCR beta chain stems from a study of cytomegalovirus exposure and HLA in healthy donors. V lost 3 bases, J lost 4 bases, and 15 bases lay in between. CDR1 and CDR2 from the germline V gene are MDHEN and SYDVKM. The CDR3 has 15 amino acids. Primers: 60 Vbeta forward and 13 Jbeta reverse. Sequencing used immunoSEQ multiplex PCR; TCRdb keeps in-frame clones, though not all of them. This table lists about 77,000 clones. Material: PBMCs. This TCR derives from a man aged 50-59 years in good health and CMV-seropositive. The chain couples TRBV28 to TRBJ2-5, with D possibly being TRBD1 (6 bases). In DNA form, the CDR3 reads TGTGCCAGCAGTTTTCTCAGGGGTTGGGGAGAGACCCAGTACTTC. It codes for CASSFLRGWGETQYF.